This passage covers 26 T cell receptor beta chains from one sample sequenced in a study of CD8 T cells in ankylosing spondylitis. TCRdb independently ran MiXCR on the 5' RACE reads; one entry per CDR3 protein. The sample has hundreds of thousands of distinct CDR3 sequences, about 20% seen once. The specimen sequenced was blood, either unsorted or a sorted T cell fraction (not recorded which). These receptor sequences come from a male donor with ankylosing spondylitis or in good health (not recorded which).

This rearrangement joins TRBV9 to TRBJ1-1; D is undetermined. This CDR3 is 13 amino acids long. Trimming removed 4 bases from V and 4 bases from J, with 11 bases in between. Germline assignment: CDR1 SGDLS and CDR2 YYNGEE. The CDR3 DNA sequence: TGTGCCAGCAGCTACGGACTGAGCACTGAAGCTTTCTTT. It specifies CASSYGLSTEAFF.

This clonotype showed up just a few times. The rearrangement links TRBV6-1 to TRBJ2-1; TRBD2 matches at 9 bases. Germline V gene sequence: CDR1 MNHNS, CDR2 SASEGT. V shed 6 bases and J 6 bases; nucleotides not matched to a gene: 15. The CDR3 sequence is 17 residues long. CDR3 in amino acids: CASRSGRVAGAFNEQFF. Written as DNA, the CDR3 is TGTGCCAGCAGATCCGGCAGGGTAGCGGGGGCCTTCAATGAGCAGTTCTTC.

This clonotype was seen more than once but under ten times. V and J are TRBV20-1 and TRBJ2-1, with TRBD1 as a possible D gene (6 bases). The CDR3 sequence is 15 residues long. V was clipped by 2 bases and J by 3 bases, with 14 bases between them. CDR1 and CDR2 (germline): DFQATT, SNEGSKA (reference sequence). The CDR3 coding sequence is TGCAGTGCTAGAACACAGGGACGATTCTACAATGAGCAGTTCTTC. Amino acids: CSARTQGRFYNEQFF.

This clonotype was detected ten times or more. This rearrangement joins TRBV20-1 to TRBJ1-1; TRBD1 matches at 8 bases. CDR3 length equals 13 residues. The germline V gene encodes CDR1 DFQATT and CDR2 SNEGSKA (reference sequence). The CDR3 nucleotides read TGCAGCGCCAGGACAGGGCGGAACACTGAAGCTTTCTTT. Protein sequence: CSARTGRNTEAFF.

V gene TRBV12-3 or TRBV12-4 combines with J gene TRBJ2-5, with D tentatively TRBD1 (6 bases). This CDR3 spans 15 amino acids. V was clipped by 5 bases and J by 5 bases, with 18 bases between them. This CDR3 is CASSDQGPIRETQYF. DNA of the CDR3: TGTGCCAGCAGTGACCAGGGGCCCATACGGGAGACCCAGTACTTC.

This clonotype was seen a few times. The gene calls are TRBV20-1 and TRBJ2-7; 12 nucleotides align to TRBD1. After removal of 1 base from V and 2 bases from J, the junction contained 6 bases not matched to a gene. The CDR3 is 16 amino acids. Germline values: CDR1 DFQATT, CDR2 SNEGSKA (reference sequence). CDR3 nucleotide sequence: TGCAGTGCTAGAGGGGGACAGGGGGCTTCGACCTACGAGCAGTACGTC. It is translated as CSARGGQGASTYEQYV.

A few counts support this clonotype. This sequence joins TRBV7-3 and TRBJ2-2; 7 nucleotides line up with TRBD1. CDR1 is SGHTA, CDR2 FQGTGA, per germline. The CDR3 spans 14 residues. J lost 7 bases, V lost 5 bases, and 7 bases had no gene match. In DNA, the CDR3 is TGTGCCAGCAGCCCGACAGGGATCGGCGGGGAGCTGTTTTTT. Protein sequence: CASSPTGIGGELFF.

This clonotype was counted between two and nine times. Its ends do not fully match the called genes, so a read error is possible. The chain links TRBV2 to TRBJ2-1; D is possibly TRBD1 or TRBD2 (5 bases each). CDR1 and CDR2 from the germline V gene are SNHLY and FYNNEI. This CDR3 comprises 14 residues. The CDR3 bases are TGTGCCAGCAGTCAGGCCCCCGGGACCAGGACGTTGATCTTC. Protein sequence: CASSQAPGTRTLIF.

This clonotype was recorded a few times. The chain is built from TRBV7-9 and TRBJ2-1; 12 positions agree with TRBD2. The CDR3 length is 16 residues. From germline, CDR1 is SEHNR and CDR2 FQNEAQ (reference sequence). V was pared by 5 bases and J by 8 bases, with 10 bases of the junction left unmatched. The CDR3 nucleotides read TGTGCCAGCAGCCTCCGACTAGCGGGAGATATGTATGAGCAGTTCTTC. Its protein is CASSLRLAGDMYEQFF.

CDR3 amino acids: CASSLMRQGIGANVLTF. In nucleotides, the CDR3 is TGTGCCAGCAGCTTAATGAGACAGGGGATTGGGGCCAACGTCCTGACTTTC. The chain employs TRBV7-2 and TRBJ2-6; 8 nucleotides line up with TRBD1. Germline assignment: CDR1 SGHTA and CDR2 FQGNSA. The junction had 6 bases not matched to a gene; V was cut back by 2 bases and J by 3 bases. The CDR3 has 17 amino acids.

This clonotype was counted between two and nine times. The V and J genes are TRBV15 and TRBJ2-2; tentatively, D is TRBD2 (5 bases). Trimming took off 0 bases at V and 9 bases at J, with 11 bases between the two ends. Looked up from germline, CDR1 is LNHNV and CDR2 is YYDKDF (reference sequence). The CDR3 contains 14 residues. The CDR3 loop reads CATSRDEAAWELFF. The CDR3, as DNA: TGTGCCACCAGCAGAGATGAAGCGGCCTGGGAGCTGTTTTTT.

V and J are TRBV14 and TRBJ2-1; D is possibly TRBD2 (6 bases). Germline-derived CDR1 and CDR2 are SGHDN and FVKESK. The CDR3 is 16 amino acids. V lost 5 bases to trimming and J lost 0 bases, with 14 bases between them. The chain's CDR3 is CASSTISGSSYNEQFF. The CDR3 DNA reads TGTGCCAGCAGCACCATTAGCGGAAGCTCCTACAATGAGCAGTTCTTC.

This clonotype was counted ten times or more. This chain connects TRBV6-6 to TRBJ1-2; perhaps TRBD1 as D (6 bases). This CDR3 has 13 residues. Germline CDR1 reads MNHNY; CDR2 reads SVGAGI (reference sequence). Trimming left V 6 bases short and J 6 bases short, with 14 bases between. CDR3 in amino acids: CASSPTGFHGYTF. For the CDR3, the DNA is TGTGCCAGCAGCCCTACAGGGTTCCATGGCTACACCTTC.

This clonotype was observed a few times. The gene calls are TRBV27 and TRBJ1-4; D remains ambiguous. CDR1 and CDR2 from the germline V gene are MNHEY and SMNVEV (reference sequence). The CDR3 runs 13 residues. Trimming left V 9 bases short and J 8 bases short, with 16 bases between. The CDR3 is CASSGINGEKLFF. Written as DNA, the CDR3 is TGTGCCAGTTCCGGGATTAACGGGGAAAAACTGTTTTTT.

This chain joins TRBV20-1 and TRBJ1-5; D is unclear. Per the germline V gene, CDR1 is DFQATT and CDR2 is SNEGSKA (reference sequence). CDR3 size: 12 residues. Deletions cut 3 bases from V and 4 bases from J, with 7 bases between. As DNA, the CDR3 is TGCAGTGCTAGCAACCGAAATCAGCCCCAGCATTTT. The encoded protein is CSASNRNQPQHF.

This clonotype was detected only a few times. This chain uses TRBV5-1 with TRBJ1-2; tentatively, D is TRBD1 (5 bases). CDR1 SGHRS and CDR2 YFSETQ come from the germline V gene. This CDR3 comprises 13 residues. Trimming left V 4 bases short and J 2 bases short, with 9 bases between. The CDR3 spells CASSVGANYGYTF. The CDR3 region has the DNA TGCGCCAGCAGCGTTGGGGCGAACTATGGCTACACCTTC.

In this sample, this clonotype turned up a few times. The chain joins TRBV27 to TRBJ2-2, with 10 nucleotides matching TRBD1. This CDR3 has 17 amino acids. The trim removed 0 bases at V and 3 bases at J, leaving 4 bases unmatched. Germline V gene lookup returns CDR1 MNHEY and CDR2 SMNVEV (reference sequence). CDR3: CASSLSRTGGYTGELFF. DNA for the CDR3: TGTGCCAGCAGTTTATCCCGGACAGGGGGATACACCGGGGAGCTGTTTTTT.

The rearrangement uses TRBV6-1 and TRBJ1-2, with D perhaps TRBD1 (5 bases). V was shortened by 6 bases and J by 4 bases, with 18 bases between the two germline ends. Germline V CDR1 and CDR2: MNHNS, SASEGT. This CDR3 comprises 15 residues. CDR3: CASRQPGLKGYGYTF. In nucleotides, the CDR3 is TGTGCCAGCAGACAACCGGGACTCAAGGGCTATGGCTACACCTTC.

This clonotype showed up just a few times. The V gene is TRBV11-2, the J gene TRBJ2-7, with D possibly being TRBD2 (5 bases). Germline V gives CDR1 SGHAT, CDR2 FQNNGV. This CDR3 region has 13 residues. Trimming shortened V by 5 bases and J by 3 bases, and 11 bases separated the two germline ends. Here the CDR3 reads CASSPPGNYEQYV. DNA for the CDR3: TGTGCCAGCAGCCCCCCCGGGAACTACGAGCAGTACGTC.

Ten or more counts support this clonotype. The chain's CDR3 is CSAEPGLAGTNTGELFF. DNA of the CDR3: TGCAGTGCTGAACCGGGACTAGCGGGAACGAACACCGGGGAGCTGTTTTTT. The chain recombines TRBV20-1 with TRBJ2-2; 13 nucleotides agree with TRBD2. The CDR3 sequence is 17 residues long. Germline V CDR1 and CDR2: DFQATT, SNEGSKA (reference sequence). V shed 5 bases and J 0 bases; nucleotides not matched to a gene: 6.

V gene TRBV5-1 combines with J gene TRBJ1-2; D remains unclear. Germline loops: CDR1 SGHRS, CDR2 YFSETQ. Trimming shortened V by 0 bases and J by 6 bases, and 12 bases separated the two germline ends. The CDR3 sequence is 14 residues long. CDR3 nucleotides: TGCGCCAGCAGCTTGGAGGGCTTCGGCGATGGCTACACCTTC. Protein product: CASSLEGFGDGYTF.

This clonotype turned up a few times. At one of its ends the junction is not consistent with the germline gene, which may arise from a read error. The rearrangement links TRBV12-3 or TRBV12-4 to TRBJ2-3; a possible D gene is TRBD1 (5 bases). The CDR3 loop spans 12 amino acids. CDR3 sequence reads: CASILGAGRTQF. In nucleotides, the CDR3 is TGTGCCAGCATCCTTGGGGCAGGTCGGACCCAATTT.

This clonotype was seen more than once but under ten times. The chain combines TRBV7-3 with TRBJ2-3; D remains ambiguous. Germline CDR1 is SGHTA and CDR2 is FQGTGA. The CDR3 runs 15 residues. Trimming pared 1 base from V and 0 bases from J, leaving 8 bases between. The DNA of the CDR3 is TGTGCCAGCAGCTTAAGTACACTTAGCACAGATACGCAGTATTTT. It is translated as CASSLSTLSTDTQYF. Full variable domain (remainder filled in from reference TRBV7-3 and TRBJ2-3): GAGVSQTPSNKVTEKGKYVELRCDPISGHTALYWYRQSLGQGPEFLIYFQGTGAADDSGLPNDRFFAVRPEGSVSTLKIQRTERGDSAVYLCASSLSTLSTDTQYFGPGTRLTVL.

Only a few counts were recorded for this clonotype. The chain recombines TRBV20-1 with TRBJ2-3; 8 nucleotides align to TRBD2. Germline-derived CDR1 and CDR2 are DFQATT and SNEGSKA (reference sequence). The CDR3 consists of 15 residues. The ends lost 1 base at V and 4 bases at J; junction bases unmatched: 7. In nucleotides, the CDR3 is TGCAGTGCTAGAGGGGGGCGGGGGGTGGCAGATACGCAGTATTTT. It codes for CSARGGRGVADTQYF.

There are a few counts of this clonotype. The gene calls are TRBV5-6 and TRBJ1-1; D unclear. CDR1 and CDR2 (germline): SGHDT, YYEEEE. CDR3 size: 14 residues. Between the trimmed V and J ends, which lost 4 bases and 0 bases, there was a span of 10 bases. CDR3 in DNA: TGTGCCAGCAGCAAAAGGACGGTGAACACTGAAGCTTTCTTT. Amino acid sequence: CASSKRTVNTEAFF.

There are a few counts of this clonotype. The rearrangement uses TRBV6-2 or TRBV6-3 and TRBJ2-7; D is possibly TRBD1 (5 bases). The germline V gene has CDR1 MNHEY and CDR2 SVGEGT. V was pared by 5 bases and J by 5 bases, with 16 bases between. The CDR3 runs to 14 residues. DNA for the CDR3: TGTGCCAGCAGTACACGCCCACCCAGGGACGAGCAGTACGTC. Its protein product is CASSTRPPRDEQYV.